This T cell receptor beta chain was obtained from a study of post-analysis software for immune sequencing data. CDR1 and CDR2 from the germline V gene are SGHKS and YYEKEE (reference sequence). The CDR3 is 15 amino acids. Trimming cost V 3 bases and J 1 base; bases outside gene matches: 5. Every TCR beta cDNA library bore unique molecular identifiers. TCRdb re-called the PCR reads with MiXCR, one entry per CDR3 protein. Of hundreds of thousands of distinct CDR3 sequences listed, roughly 29% are singletons. Study-level results: Compared with controls, patients showed significantly lower normalized Chao1 diversity. Relative to controls, patients had five TRBV segments at higher frequency, with TRBV5-6, TRBV5-1 and TRBV20-1 among these.

This clonotype has only a few counts. Antigen specificity is unknown. Sequencing was carried out using blood. The clonotype was recovered from a girl aged 10-17 years with multiple sclerosis. This chain joins TRBV5-5 and TRBJ2-5; TRBD1 agrees at 8 bases. CDR3 bases: TGTGCCAGCAGCTCGGGACAGGCCTCCCAAGAGACCCAGTACTTC. Its protein product is CASSSGQASQETQYF.